This T cell receptor beta chain was documented in a study of identical twins. Study outcomes and limitations: Clonotypes of the beta chain that were abundant in cord blood carried fewer insertions (memory repertoires showed none). Excess low generation probability was seen in twin-shared out-of-frame alpha sequences.

Germline assignment: CDR1 SNHLY and CDR2 FYNNEI. CDR3 size: 14 residues. V dropped 8 bases and J dropped 2 bases, with 15 bases sitting between them. Every sampled donor was Caucasian and healthy. One entry per CDR3 protein, called by TCRdb with MiXCR from the 5' RACE reads. The repertoire holds about 100,000 distinct CDR3 sequences, with about 6% as singletons. With regard to this clonotype: Its target is not known.

This TCR derives from a woman between 45 and 60 years old in good health. The material sequenced was memory T cells sorted from blood. The gene calls are TRBV2 and TRBJ1-1; a weak D match, TRBD1 (6 bases). DNA of the CDR3: TGTGCCAGCCACCGGGACACGGGTAACACTGAAGCTTTCTTT. Encoded protein: CASHRDTGNTEAFF.